Presented here are 26 T cell receptor beta chains from one specimen sequenced in a study of identical twins. TCRdb re-analysed the 5' RACE reads in MiXCR, keeping a single row per CDR3 protein. Of about 570,000 distinct CDR3 sequences listed, nearly 10% are singletons. This same sample was also part of a study on yellow fever vaccine responses in identical twins.

Sequenced: PBMCs. The receptors come from a woman between 18 and 29 years old in good health.

The rearrangement joins TRBV12-5 to TRBJ2-1; 13 bases map to TRBD2. The J segment lost 0 bases and the V segment lost 6 bases, leaving 8 bases of the junction unmatched. Germline V gene sequence: CDR1 LGHNT, CDR2 FRNRAP. This CDR3 has 18 amino acids. The CDR3 reads CASGSGLAGSSSYNEQFF. The CDR3 DNA is TGTGCTAGTGGGTCGGGACTAGCGGGGTCCAGCTCCTACAATGAGCAGTTCTTC. The full variable domain, rest sourced from reference TRBV12-5 and TRBJ2-1, is DARVTQTPRHKVTEMGQEVTMRCQPILGHNTVFWYRQTMMQGLELLAYFRNRAPLDDSGMPKDRFSAEMPDATLATLKIQPSEPRDSAVYFCASGSGLAGSSSYNEQFFGPGTRLTVL.

The V call is TRBV20-1, the J call TRBJ1-1; D gene uncertain. V lost 0 bases, J lost 6 bases, and 14 bases lay in between. The CDR3 spans 14 residues. Germline V CDR1 and CDR2: DFQATT, SNEGSKA (reference sequence). CDR3 DNA: TGCAGTGCTAGAGATCGAATAGGAGTAGCTGAAGCTTTCTTT. Translating it yields CSARDRIGVAEAFF.

In this sample, this clonotype turned up many times. V and J are TRBV29-1 and TRBJ2-7; 8 bases match TRBD2. Unmatched junction bases numbered 2, after V lost 7 bases and J lost 0 bases. Germline CDR1 is SQVTM and CDR2 is ANQGSEA. The CDR3 length is 12 residues. The CDR3 here is CSATSGSYEQYF. CDR3 coding DNA: TGCAGCGCTACTAGCGGCTCCTACGAGCAGTACTTC.

This clonotype was recorded a few times. The genes are TRBV10-3 and TRBJ2-7; 8 bases map to TRBD1. CDR1 and CDR2 (germline): ENHRY, SYGVKD. CDR3 length: 12 residues. After removal of 4 bases from V and 6 bases from J, the junction contained 2 bases not matched to a gene. DNA of the CDR3: TGTGCCATCAGTGCAACAGGGGGCGAGCAGTACTTC. It encodes CAISATGGEQYF.

This clonotype has only a few counts. The rearrangement joins TRBV29-1 to TRBJ2-5; TRBD1 matches 8 bases. The germline CDR1 and CDR2 sequences are SQVTM and ANQGSEA. J gave up 4 bases and V 2 bases, and 9 bases lay outside the gene matches. This CDR3 region has 15 residues. The CDR3 DNA reads as TGCAGCGTTGAAATGACAGGGGAGGAAGGAGAGACCCAGTACTTC. Amino acid sequence: CSVEMTGEEGETQYF. Full variable domain (missing parts from reference TRBV29-1 and TRBJ2-5): SAVISQKPSRDICQRGTSLTIQCQVDSQVTMMFWYRQQPGQSLTLIATANQGSEATYESGFVIDKFPISRPNLTFSTLTVSNMSPEDSSIYLCSVEMTGEEGETQYFGPGTRLLVL.

This clonotype turned up a few times. The chain is built from TRBV28 and TRBJ2-4; 7 bases line up with TRBD2. Germline V CDR1 and CDR2: MDHEN, SYDVKM. This CDR3 comprises 16 residues. Germline trimming cut 5 bases from V and 0 bases from J; bases unmatched to any gene: 7. The CDR3 sequence is CASSAPGLLAKNIQYF. As DNA, the CDR3 is TGTGCCAGCAGTGCACCGGGACTATTAGCCAAAAACATTCAGTACTTC.

This clonotype was recorded a few times. The junction departs from the called germline gene at one end, perhaps through a read error. V usage is TRBV6-1 and J usage is TRBJ2-7; D gene uncertain. Germline-derived CDR1 and CDR2 are MNHNS and SASEGT. The CDR3 spans 16 residues. The chain's CDR3 is CASREGFLTMGYEQYF. The CDR3, as DNA: TGTGCCAGCAGGGAAGGATTTCTTACGATGGGGTACGAGCAGTACTTC.

This clonotype was observed at least ten times. The V gene is TRBV10-3, the J gene TRBJ2-1, with D hard to call. Trimming stripped 2 bases from V and 7 bases from J, with 9 bases between. This CDR3 has 13 amino acids. Germline V gene lookup returns CDR1 ENHRY and CDR2 SYGVKD. The CDR3 here is CAISEGTQNEQFF. The CDR3 region has the DNA TGTGCCATCAGTGAGGGTACGCAGAATGAGCAGTTCTTC.

The chain is built from TRBV2 and TRBJ1-5; D may be TRBD1 (6 bases). V dropped 7 bases and J dropped 1 base, with 14 bases sitting between them. This CDR3 has 15 amino acids. The germline V gene encodes CDR1 SNHLY and CDR2 FYNNEI. The CDR3 reads CASKRGLESNQPQHF. The DNA of the CDR3 is TGTGCCAGCAAGCGGGGGCTCGAAAGCAATCAGCCCCAGCATTTT.

This clonotype occurred a few times. This rearrangement joins TRBV27 to TRBJ2-5, with a possible D match to TRBD1 (6 bases). V lost 2 bases and J 5 bases, leaving 12 bases between the germline ends. In germline, CDR1 is MNHEY, CDR2 SMNVEV (reference sequence). This CDR3 has 14 amino acids. CDR3 sequence (DNA): TGTGCCAGCAGTTTACTGGGACAAGTGGAGACCCAGTACTTC. It translates to CASSLLGQVETQYF.

This clonotype came up many times. V and J are TRBV12-3 or TRBV12-4 and TRBJ2-7, with D maybe TRBD2 (5 bases). The CDR3 loop spans 12 amino acids. The V and J ends lost 5 bases and 7 bases respectively, with 12 bases between them. This CDR3 is CASSPSPGEQYF. The CDR3 nucleotides read TGTGCCAGCAGTCCCAGCCCGGGAGAGCAGTACTTC.

This rearrangement joins TRBV20-1 to TRBJ2-7; 10 bases fit TRBD2. CDR1 DFQATT and CDR2 SNEGSKA come from the germline V gene (reference sequence). V trimming: 1 base; J trimming: 3 bases; junction bases outside the gene matches: 6. This CDR3 contains 15 residues. CDR3 region: CSARGTSGAYYEQYF. CDR3 coding DNA: TGCAGTGCTAGAGGAACTAGCGGGGCCTACTACGAGCAGTACTTC.

The J gene is TRBJ2-4, the V gene TRBV11-3, with 12 bases fitting TRBD2. The CDR3 covers 16 residues. The V gene end was trimmed by 3 bases and the J gene end by 3 bases; junction bases not matched to a gene: 3. Germline values: CDR1 SGHNT, CDR2 YENEEA. CDR3 DNA: TGTGCCAGCAGCTTGACTAGCGGGAGAGGCAAAAACATTCAGTACTTC. This gives the protein CASSLTSGRGKNIQYF.

The chain couples TRBV11-1 to TRBJ2-5; 8 bases match TRBD1. Germline trimming cut 7 bases from V and 5 bases from J; bases unmatched to any gene: 21. The CDR3 is 18 residues long. The germline V gene encodes CDR1 SGHAT and CDR2 FQDESV (reference sequence). CDR3 DNA sequence: TGTGCCAGCACCCCGGACGAGGACAGGGCCCAAGTTGGTGAGACCCAGTACTTC. Its protein product is CASTPDEDRAQVGETQYF.

This clonotype was seen repeatedly, ten times or more. The chain joins TRBV24-1 to TRBJ2-7; the D gene is possibly TRBD1 (6 bases). V was shortened by 7 bases and J by 3 bases, with 9 bases between the two germline ends. The germline CDR1 and CDR2 sequences are KGHDR and SFDVKD. CDR3 size: 12 residues. CDR3 in amino acids: CATRDRNYEQYF. The CDR3 DNA reads as TGTGCCACCAGGGACAGAAACTACGAGCAGTACTTC.

The CDR3 region has the DNA TGTGCCAGCATTCACGACAGGGGGGCCCCCAGTGAGCAGTTCTTC. Its translation is CASIHDRGAPSEQFF. This sequence joins TRBV2 and TRBJ2-1; 9 nucleotides align to TRBD1. The V and J ends lost 7 bases and 9 bases, in that order; junction bases with no gene match: 13. This CDR3 spans 15 amino acids. The germline V gene has CDR1 SNHLY and CDR2 FYNNEI.

The chain combines TRBV27 with TRBJ2-2; 8 bases are a match to TRBD2. CDR1 is MNHEY, CDR2 SMNVEV, per germline (reference sequence). V trimming: 3 bases; J trimming: 6 bases; junction bases outside the gene matches: 9. The CDR3 spans 16 residues. The CDR3 is CASSFSPSGLAGELFF. CDR3 DNA sequence: TGTGCCAGCAGTTTTAGCCCCTCGGGACTAGCCGGGGAGCTGTTTTTT.

The CDR3 spells CSVAVGTGHNQKLFF. Here the CDR3 DNA reads TGCAGCGTAGCCGTCGGGACAGGGCATAATCAGAAACTGTTTTTT. This sequence joins TRBV29-1 and TRBJ1-4; 9 bases fit TRBD1. V dropped 6 bases and J dropped 11; count of bases not matched to a gene: 16. The germline V gene has CDR1 SQVTM and CDR2 ANQGSEA. The CDR3 spans 15 residues.

Worth noting for this clonotype: Since a much larger clone is just one base distant, this may be a read error. The chain recombines TRBV15 with TRBJ2-1; the match to TRBD2 covers 7 bases. Trimming removed 2 bases from V and 8 bases from J; junction bases left unmatched: 15. The CDR3 length is 17 residues. Germline V gene data show CDR1 as LNHNV and CDR2 as YYDKDF (reference sequence). The CDR3 DNA sequence: TGTGCCACCAGCAGAATCCCATTAGCGCGAGGGAGGGATGAGCAGTTCTTC. Protein sequence: CATSRIPLARGRDEQFF.

This clonotype was detected ten times or more. The CDR3 reads CASREGLNYGYTF. In nucleotides, the CDR3 is TGTGCCAGCAGGGAAGGACTCAACTATGGCTACACCTTC. The genes are TRBV6-2 or TRBV6-3 and TRBJ1-2; D remains unclear. V lost 6 bases and J lost 2, with 10 bases in between. This CDR3 is 13 amino acids long. From germline, CDR1 is MNHEY and CDR2 SVGEGT.

This clonotype was seen only a few times. V gene TRBV5-1 combines with J gene TRBJ2-1; a possible D gene is TRBD1 (6 bases). The CDR3 spans 15 residues. Germline V gene sequence: CDR1 SGHRS, CDR2 YFSETQ. Trimming removed 4 bases from V and 4 bases from J, with 15 bases in between. The CDR3 region has the DNA TGCGCCAGCAGCCCCACCGGGACAAATTACAATGAGCAGTTCTTC. Its translation is CASSPTGTNYNEQFF.

This clonotype turned up a few times. The rearrangement joins TRBV15 to TRBJ1-2; the D is unclear. Germline V lookup: CDR1 LNHNV, CDR2 YYDKDF (reference sequence). CDR3 size: 15 residues. V was shortened by 1 base and J by 3 bases, with 12 bases between the two germline ends. CDR3 in amino acids: CATSRGEKADYGYTF. Written as DNA, the CDR3 is TGTGCCACCAGCAGAGGGGAGAAGGCGGACTATGGCTACACCTTC.

Ten or more counts support this clonotype. The chain couples TRBV6-6 to TRBJ2-2, with unresolved D. Germline CDR1 is MNHNY and CDR2 is SVGAGI (reference sequence). With 0 bases removed from V and 6 bases from J, the gap between germline ends came to 5 bases. There are 13 residues in the CDR3. CDR3 sequence: CASSYSGSGELFF. The CDR3 nucleotides read TGTGCCAGCAGTTACTCTGGTTCCGGGGAGCTGTTTTTT.

This clonotype was counted between two and nine times. The chain couples TRBV5-1 to TRBJ2-1; D possibly uses TRBD1 or TRBD2 (5 bases each). Germline CDR1 is SGHRS and CDR2 is YFSETQ. V gave up 2 bases and J gave up 12 bases, with 18 bases separating them. The CDR3 is 14 residues long. This CDR3 is CASSLGTTQGGQFF. CDR3 nucleotide sequence: TGCGCCAGCAGCTTAGGGACGACCCAGGGTGGGCAGTTCTTC.

This clonotype has more than one count but fewer than ten. This chain connects TRBV5-4 to TRBJ1-1; 8 positions match TRBD1. Germline values: CDR1 SGHNT, CDR2 YYREEE (reference sequence). Trimming at V came to 0 bases and at J to 3 bases, leaving 1 base not matched to a gene. The CDR3 has 14 amino acids. CDR3 sequence reads: CASSLVDRDTEAFF. As DNA, the CDR3 is TGTGCCAGCAGCTTGGTGGACAGGGACACTGAAGCTTTCTTT.

This clonotype was observed at least ten times. This sequence joins TRBV10-3 and TRBJ2-1; the match to TRBD2 covers 8 bases. Germline trimming cut 4 bases from V and 7 bases from J; bases unmatched to any gene: 6. From germline, CDR1 is ENHRY and CDR2 SYGVKD. This CDR3 is 14 amino acids long. CDR3 nucleotides: TGTGCCATCAGTGCCATAGCGGGGACGAATGAGCAGTTCTTC. Encoded protein: CAISAIAGTNEQFF.